Below, 17 T cell receptor beta chains from the same sample are listed, as sequenced in a study of vaccination and CD4 T cells after COVID-19. For these receptors, no antigen is known. The treatment was: approximately nine-day PBMC culture with coronavirus spike peptide pools or control peptides (ViraFEST assay). Sequencing of DNA taken from cultured CD4+ T cells relied on the Oncomine TCR Beta short-read assay. MiXCR, applied by TCRdb to the PCR reads, yields one record per CDR3 protein. The sample records just over 20,000 distinct CDR3 sequences, about three quarters being singletons. The source material was CD4+ T cells from blood, cultured in vitro. All receptors derive from a human donor who had recovered from COVID-19.

The CDR3 is CASSKGSIPEAFF. The CDR3, as DNA: TGTGCCAGTAGTAAAGGGTCAATCCCTGAAGCTTTCTTT. The J gene is TRBJ1-1, the V gene TRBV19; no clear D gene. The germline V gene encodes CDR1 LNHDA and CDR2 SQIVND (reference sequence). The CDR3 is made up of 13 amino acids. V shed 4 bases and J shed 6 bases, with 12 bases lying between them.

The chain links TRBV12-3 or TRBV12-4 to TRBJ1-5; D remains unclear. Between the trimmed V and J ends, which lost 8 bases and 6 bases, there was a span of 20 bases. The length of the CDR3 is 15 residues. The CDR3 nucleotides read TGTGCCAGCGGCTCATCGTCGGAGGGAGCTCAGCCCCAGCATTTT. Translated: CASGSSSEGAQPQHF.

The chain employs TRBV5-1 and TRBJ1-1; D may be TRBD1 (6 bases). There are 14 residues in the CDR3. Germline CDR1 is SGHRS and CDR2 is YFSETQ. The V and J ends lost 5 bases and 0 bases respectively, with 11 bases between them. The CDR3 is CASSGQTMNTEAFF. The CDR3 coding sequence is TGCGCCAGCAGTGGACAGACGATGAACACTGAAGCTTTCTTT.

The chain is built from TRBV19 and TRBJ1-3; D gene uncertain. V was clipped by 8 bases and J by 0 bases, with 11 bases between them. Germline CDR1 is LNHDA and CDR2 is SQIVND (reference sequence). This CDR3 comprises 14 residues. For the CDR3, the DNA is TGTGCCAGTCTGAGGACCTTCTCTGGAAACACCATATATTTT. Residues: CASLRTFSGNTIYF.

There are a few counts of this clonotype. The V gene is TRBV7-2, the J gene TRBJ1-5; D uncertain. The CDR3 loop spans 13 amino acids. Trimming stripped 4 bases from V and 5 bases from J, with 9 bases between. Germline CDR1 reads SGHTA; CDR2 reads FQGNSA. For the CDR3, the DNA is TGTGCCAGCAGCTCAATACCTGATCAGCCCCAGCATTTT. Its translation: CASSSIPDQPQHF.

V usage is TRBV6-2 or TRBV6-3 and J usage is TRBJ2-3; 10 positions match TRBD2. The CDR3 is made up of 17 amino acids. Germline CDR1 reads MNHEY; CDR2 reads SVGEGT. Unmatched junction bases numbered 11, after V lost 5 bases and J lost 3 bases. The CDR3 is CASSPPRGSGRTDTQYF. The CDR3 nucleotides are TGTGCCAGCAGTCCGCCCCGTGGTAGCGGGAGGACAGATACGCAGTATTTT.

The chain has TRBV11-2 and TRBJ2-2; D ambiguous. V lost 7 bases and J 6 bases, leaving 12 bases between the germline ends. This CDR3 comprises 13 residues. Germline CDR1 SGHAT, CDR2 FQNNGV. The CDR3 loop is CASTTKTPGELFF. The CDR3 coding sequence is TGTGCCAGCACCACGAAAACCCCCGGGGAGCTGTTTTTT.

The gene calls are TRBV7-2 and TRBJ2-1, with 9 positions matching TRBD2. The CDR3 consists of 15 residues. Germline CDR1 reads SGHTA; CDR2 reads FQGNSA. V gave up 5 bases and J gave up 3 bases; unmatched junction bases: 5. The CDR3 reads CASSLTSGFYNEQFF. CDR3 in DNA: TGTGCCAGCAGCCTAACTAGCGGGTTCTACAATGAGCAGTTCTTC.

This chain joins TRBV7-2 and TRBJ1-2, with TRBD1 as a possible D gene (5 bases). The CDR3 loop spans 12 amino acids. From germline, CDR1 is SGHTA and CDR2 FQGNSA. Trimming stripped 4 bases from V and 7 bases from J, with 10 bases between. DNA of the CDR3: TGTGCCAGCAGCTCCTACGGGGGTGGCTACACCTTC. Its translation is CASSSYGGGYTF. The whole variable domain, filled in from reference TRBV7-2 and TRBJ1-2, reads GAGVSQSPSNKVTEKGKDVELRCDPISGHTALYWYRQSLGQGLEFLIYFQGNSAPDKSGLPSDRFSAERTGGSVSTLTIQRTQQEDSAVYLCASSSYGGGYTFGSGTRLTVV.

This clonotype turned up a few times. The chain employs TRBV24-1 and TRBJ2-5; 8 bases align to TRBD1. With 4 bases clipped from V and 3 bases from J, the junction kept 6 bases outside the gene matches. The CDR3 consists of 15 residues. Germline V CDR1 and CDR2: KGHDR, SFDVKD. CDR3 amino acids: CATSDWTGLKETQYF. The CDR3 DNA is TGTGCCACCAGTGACTGGACAGGGTTAAAAGAGACCCAGTACTTC.

This chain uses TRBV30 with TRBJ1-5; D may be TRBD1 (5 bases). The V and J ends lost 2 bases and 4 bases respectively, with 15 bases between them. The V gene's germline CDR1 is GTSNPN and CDR2 SVGIG (reference sequence). The CDR3 length is 15 residues. CDR3 bases: TGTGCCTGGAGTTTGGCAGGGCCTGAAAATCAGCCCCAGCATTTT. Its translation is CAWSLAGPENQPQHF.

The sample holds one count of this clonotype. The chain has TRBV2 and TRBJ1-1; 7 bases line up with TRBD1. The CDR3 is 13 residues long. V lost 9 bases to trimming and J lost 4 bases; unmatched junction nucleotides: 8. Germline lookup yields CDR1 SNHLY and CDR2 FYNNEI. The CDR3: CASRDRVRTEAFF. The CDR3 bases are TGTGCCAGTAGAGACAGGGTGCGCACTGAAGCTTTCTTT.

The chain has TRBV10-1 and TRBJ2-3, with D perhaps assigned TRBD1 or TRBD2 (5 bases each). The CDR3 is 12 amino acids. In germline, CDR1 is WNHNN, CDR2 SYGVQD (reference sequence). Trimming stripped 8 bases from V and 3 bases from J, with 9 bases between. The CDR3 reads CASGTGTDTQYF. The CDR3 nucleotides are TGCGCCAGCGGGACGGGGACAGATACGCAGTATTTT.

The chain combines TRBV7-8 with TRBJ1-2; possibly TRBD1 for D (6 bases). V dropped 6 bases and J dropped 2 bases, with 10 bases sitting between them. CDR1 is SGHVS, CDR2 FQNEAQ, per germline. This CDR3 is built from 13 residues. CDR3 nucleotide sequence: TGTGCCAGCAGGGCAGGGGCAAACTATGGCTACACCTTC. This codes for CASRAGANYGYTF.

A word on this clonotype: A much larger clone sits a single nucleotide away, making a read error possible. The chain employs TRBV20-1 and TRBJ1-2; no definite D call. Trimming cost V 3 bases and J 4 bases, with 18 bases left between them. The CDR3 is 15 residues long. Germline CDR1 is DFQATT and CDR2 is SNEGSKA (reference sequence). The CDR3 region is CSASLRPSVGYGYTF. In nucleotides, the CDR3 is TGCAGTGCTAGTCTCCGACCGTCCGTCGGCTATGGCTACACCTTC.

This rearrangement joins TRBV19 to TRBJ1-1, with TRBD1 matching over 7 bases. Trimming took 4 bases from V and 4 from J; bases not matched to a gene: 6. Germline V lookup: CDR1 LNHDA, CDR2 SQIVND (reference sequence). This CDR3 is 14 amino acids long. CDR3 in DNA: TGTGCCAGTAGTAGCATCTCAGGGGGCACTGAAGCTTTCTTT. It encodes CASSSISGGTEAFF.

The chain uses TRBV5-1 and TRBJ2-1; 7 bases line up with TRBD2. Germline CDR1 SGHRS, CDR2 YFSETQ. Trimming removed 4 bases from V and 4 bases from J; junction bases left unmatched: 5. CDR3 size: 14 residues. Written as DNA, the CDR3 is TGCGCCAGCAGCGGGGCTAGCGGATACAATGAGCAGTTCTTC. The encoded protein is CASSGASGYNEQFF.